Following are 23 T cell receptor beta chains from one sample sequenced in a study of T cell responses to AZD1222 COVID-19 vaccine. Sequencing was performed with immunoSEQ multiplex PCR; in TCRdb, only in-frame clones are kept and a portion is missing. Here the sample spans about 180,000 clones, around 90% being singletons. The input for sequencing was peripheral blood, taken 28 days after the second dose of the MenACWY control vaccine. These receptors were collected from an adult who received the MenACWY meningococcal vaccine as a control.

The chain employs TRBV13 and TRBJ2-3, with TRBD2 as a possible D gene (5 bases). Trimming removed 4 bases at V and 1 base at J, with 15 bases between. Germline V CDR1 and CDR2: PRHDT, FYEKMQ (reference sequence). The CDR3 loop spans 16 amino acids. Written as DNA, the CDR3 is TGTGCCAGCAGCTCCAGGACTTATGGGGGCACAGATACGCAGTATTTT. Encoded protein: CASSSRTYGGTDTQYF. The full variable domain, in which reference TRBV13 and TRBJ2-3 provide the parts outside the CDR3, is AAGVIQSPRHLIKEKRETATLKCYPIPRHDTVYWYQQGPGQDPQFLISFYEKMQSDKGSIPDRFSAQQFSDYHSELNMSSLELGDSALYFCASSSRTYGGTDTQYFGPGTRLTVL.

The rearrangement joins TRBV19 to TRBJ1-1; D call uncertain. The V gene's germline CDR1 is LNHDA and CDR2 SQIVND (reference sequence). CDR3 size: 11 residues. Deletions cut 6 bases from V and 5 bases from J, with 7 bases between. CDR3 coding DNA: TGTGCCAGTAGATACGGGACTGAAGCTTTCTTT. Its translation is CASRYGTEAFF.

The genes are TRBV5-6 and TRBJ1-6; perhaps TRBD1 as D (5 bases). The CDR3 is made up of 15 amino acids. With 0 bases removed from V and 9 bases from J, the gap between germline ends came to 13 bases. Germline CDR1 SGHDT, CDR2 YYEEEE. As DNA, the CDR3 is TGTGCCAGCAGCTTGGGCGGGGGTTGGACTTCACCCCTCCACTTT. Its protein product is CASSLGGGWTSPLHF. Full variable domain (rest looked up from reference TRBV5-6 and TRBJ1-6): DAGVTQSPTHLIKTRGQQVTLRCSPKSGHDTVSWYQQALGQGPQFIFQYYEEEERQRGNFPDRFSGHQFPNYSSELNVNALLLGDSALYLCASSLGGGWTSPLHFGNGTRLTVT.

This clone was detected once. The chain is built from TRBV5-1 and TRBJ2-3; D might be TRBD2 (7 bases). V lost 10 bases to trimming and J lost 2 bases, with 14 bases between them. This CDR3 comprises 13 residues. CDR1 and CDR2 (germline): SGHRS, YFSETQ. The DNA for the CDR3 is TGCGCCCGGCAGGGGACTACCACAGATACGCAGTATTTT. This codes for CARQGTTTDTQYF.

The V call is TRBV30, the J call TRBJ2-2; 16 bases align to TRBD2. Germline CDR1 and CDR2: GTSNPN and SVGIG (reference sequence). The CDR3 length is 18 residues. The V and J ends lost 1 base and 1 base, in that order; junction bases with no gene match: 3. The CDR3 DNA is TGTGCCTGGAGTGAGGGACTAGCGGGAGGGTGGAACACCGGGGAGCTGTTTTTT. It yields the protein CAWSEGLAGGWNTGELFF.

This rearrangement joins TRBV7-2 to TRBJ2-2; D remains unclear. V lost 3 bases to trimming and J lost 6 bases, with 11 bases between them. Looked up from germline, CDR1 is SGHTA and CDR2 is FQGNSA. This CDR3 has 14 residues. CDR3 sequence reads: CASSFEDGSGELFF. The DNA for the CDR3 is TGTGCCAGCAGCTTCGAAGATGGGTCCGGGGAGCTGTTTTTT.

The chain is built from TRBV6-6 and TRBJ2-6; D ambiguous. V was pared by 4 bases and J by 0 bases, with 7 bases between. This CDR3 region has 15 residues. Germline CDR1 MNHNY, CDR2 SVGAGI (reference sequence). The CDR3 region has the DNA TGTGCCAGCAGTTTCCCTCGCTCTGGGGCCAACGTCCTGACTTTC. Its translation is CASSFPRSGANVLTF.

V and J are TRBV19 and TRBJ1-5, with D possibly being TRBD1 (6 bases). The ends were cut back, 7 bases at V and 6 bases at J, with 13 bases in the middle. Germline V gives CDR1 LNHDA, CDR2 SQIVND (reference sequence). CDR3 length: 13 amino acids. CDR3 nucleotide sequence: TGTGCCAGTATTACAGGGTCGGGTCAGCCCCAGCATTTT. Its protein product is CASITGSGQPQHF.

The CDR3 loop is CASSMRGPSTDTQYF. The CDR3 bases are TGTGCCAGTAGTATGCGGGGGCCTAGCACAGATACGCAGTATTTT. The V call is TRBV19, the J call TRBJ2-3, with D perhaps matching TRBD2 (7 bases). CDR1 and CDR2 from the germline V gene are LNHDA and SQIVND (reference sequence). The CDR3 is made up of 15 amino acids. Trimming removed 3 bases from V and 0 bases from J, with 10 bases in between.

The chain employs TRBV5-6 and TRBJ2-1; D could derive from TRBD1 or TRBD2 (5 bases each). The V gene's germline CDR1 is SGHDT and CDR2 YYEEEE. CDR3 length equals 15 residues. V was shortened by 4 bases and J by 3 bases, with 14 bases between the two germline ends. CDR3 loop: CASSLRGIGYNEQFF. DNA for the CDR3: TGTGCCAGCAGCCTGAGGGGAATAGGCTACAATGAGCAGTTCTTC.

The chain combines TRBV12-5 with TRBJ2-1; D gene unclear. Germline V lookup: CDR1 LGHNT, CDR2 FRNRAP. The CDR3 consists of 13 residues. The V end lost 10 bases, the J end lost 7 bases, and 17 bases lay between the germline ends. CDR3 nucleotide sequence: TGTGCTACCTCCTTTGACGTGGGGAATGAGCAGTTCTTC. Amino acid sequence: CATSFDVGNEQFF. Combining the CDR3 with reference TRBV12-5 and TRBJ2-1 gives the whole variable domain DARVTQTPRHKVTEMGQEVTMRCQPILGHNTVFWYRQTMMQGLELLAYFRNRAPLDDSGMPKDRFSAEMPDATLATLKIQPSEPRDSAVYFCATSFDVGNEQFFGPGTRLTVL.

The chain carries TRBV7-8 and TRBJ2-1, with TRBD2 identical over 9 bases. This CDR3 contains 15 residues. V gave up 3 bases and J gave up 5 bases; unmatched junction bases: 5. Germline-derived CDR1 and CDR2 are SGHVS and FQNEAQ. The CDR3 is CASSFGRLADNEQFF. In nucleotides, the CDR3 is TGTGCCAGCAGCTTTGGCCGACTAGCGGACAATGAGCAGTTCTTC.

V usage is TRBV7-9 and J usage is TRBJ2-3; tentative D call: TRBD1 (6 bases). V lost 4 bases, J lost 0 bases, and 14 bases lay in between. Germline CDR1 SEHNR, CDR2 FQNEAQ (reference sequence). CDR3 size: 16 residues. CDR3 nucleotides: TGTGCCAGCAGCTGGCCTGGACAGCCAAGCACAGATACGCAGTATTTT. This codes for CASSWPGQPSTDTQYF.

The gene calls are TRBV11-3 and TRBJ2-1; maybe TRBD2 (5 bases). CDR3 length: 12 amino acids. Germline CDR1 and CDR2: SGHNT and YENEEA. V was shortened by 6 bases and J by 6 bases, with 9 bases between the two germline ends. The CDR3 loop reads CASRGSGNEQFF. The CDR3 DNA reads TGTGCCAGCAGGGGGAGTGGCAATGAGCAGTTCTTC.

This sequence joins TRBV5-1 and TRBJ1-1; weak D call: TRBD1 (5 bases). The CDR3 is made up of 14 amino acids. V gave up 0 bases and J gave up 5 bases, with 11 bases separating them. Per the germline V gene, CDR1 is SGHRS and CDR2 is YFSETQ. CDR3 DNA: TGCGCCAGCAGCTTGGGGGAGTGGGGGACTGAAGCTTTCTTT. Translation gives CASSLGEWGTEAFF.

This rearrangement joins TRBV6-5 to TRBJ1-4; D gene ambiguous. V lost 8 bases, J lost 7 bases, and 14 bases lay in between. Germline CDR1 MNHEY, CDR2 SVGAGI. The CDR3 length is 13 residues. Here the CDR3 reads CASGLAGFEKLFF. CDR3 sequence (DNA): TGTGCCAGCGGGCTTGCGGGGTTTGAAAAACTGTTTTTT.

This clone was observed a single time. This sequence joins TRBV10-3 and TRBJ1-1; D may be TRBD1 (6 bases). The germline V and J ends were trimmed by 5 bases and 1 base, with 11 bases remaining between them. CDR3 length equals 14 residues. Germline V gene data show CDR1 as ENHRY and CDR2 as SYGVKD. The CDR3 region has the DNA TGTGCCATCAGTTTAGGACAGCCGAACACTGAAGCTTTCTTT. Encoded protein: CAISLGQPNTEAFF.

J is TRBJ2-2 and V is TRBV11-3; D gene uncertain. V was clipped by 5 bases and J by 1 base, with 8 bases between them. There are 14 residues in the CDR3. Germline V gene lookup returns CDR1 SGHNT and CDR2 YENEEA. DNA for the CDR3: TGTGCCAGCAGCCCTGGTCTGAACACCGGGGAGCTGTTTTTT. This encodes CASSPGLNTGELFF.

CDR3 sequence: CASSSTGLGGQETQYF. The CDR3 DNA reads TGCGCCAGCAGCTCGACAGGGTTGGGAGGGCAAGAGACCCAGTACTTC. J is TRBJ2-5 and V is TRBV5-1; either TRBD1 or TRBD2 may fit D (7 bases each). The V and J ends lost 3 bases and 2 bases respectively, with 17 bases between them. The CDR3 totals 16 residues. The germline gives CDR1 SGHRS, CDR2 YFSETQ. Supplemented by reference TRBV5-1 and TRBJ2-5, the full variable domain reads KAGVTQTPRYLIKTRGQQVTLSCSPISGHRSVSWYQQTPGQGLQFLFEYFSETQRNKGNFPGRFSGRQFSNSRSEMNVSTLELGDSALYLCASSSTGLGGQETQYFGPGTRLLVL.

J is TRBJ1-1 and V is TRBV6-6; TRBD1 agrees at 8 bases. Looked up from germline, CDR1 is MNHNY and CDR2 is SVGAGI (reference sequence). CDR3 length: 13 residues. With 6 bases clipped from V and 4 bases from J, the junction kept 4 bases outside the gene matches. CDR3: CASSQTGGTEAFF. CDR3 sequence (DNA): TGTGCCAGCAGCCAAACAGGGGGCACTGAAGCTTTCTTT.

The rearrangement joins TRBV29-1 to TRBJ2-5, with TRBD2 as a possible D gene (5 bases). The CDR3 is made up of 12 amino acids. In germline, CDR1 is SQVTM, CDR2 ANQGSEA. Trimming took off 5 bases at V and 6 bases at J, with 13 bases between the two ends. DNA of the CDR3: TGCAGCGTTCAAGCGGAGAGGAAGACCCAGTACTTC. It yields the protein CSVQAERKTQYF.

The chain joins TRBV21-1 to TRBJ1-2; the listed D gene, TRBD1, was not tested against the DNA. TRBV21-1 counts as a pseudogene. The CDR3 contains 13 residues. CDR3 sequence reads: CASSDVQGDCYTF. Written as DNA, the CDR3 is TGTGCCAGCAGCGACGTACAGGGGGATTGCTACACCTTC.

CDR3 DNA sequence: TGTGCCAGCAGCAAGACAGGGCTTCAGCCCCAGCATTTT. Its protein product is CASSKTGLQPQHF. This sequence joins TRBV9 and TRBJ1-5, with 7 positions matching TRBD1. J lost 6 bases, V lost 4 bases, and 4 bases had no gene match. The CDR3 is made up of 13 amino acids. Germline CDR1 SGDLS, CDR2 YYNGEE.